The rows below give T cell receptor beta chains drawn from one sample of a study of T cell responses to AZD1222 COVID-19 vaccine. Here immunoSEQ multiplex PCR was the method, and the copy in TCRdb shows in-frame clones only, minus some. The data contain about 150,000 clones, about nine tenths of them singletons. The source material was peripheral blood, sampled 28 days after the second AZD1222 dose. These receptors all stem from an adult who received the AZD1222 COVID-19 vaccine. Both conserved end residues are part of each CDR3. Each record gives: D gene, V gene, clone size, J gene, CDR3 DNA, CDR3 protein. D genes are given only for firm matches. Clone size is given for some rows only: seen once, a few or many times, or a class if the clone is expanded.

TRBD1	TRBV3-1/TRBV3-2	.	TRBJ1-1	TGTGCCAGCAGCCAAGAAAGGGGGCGGTCCACGAACACTGAAGCTTTCTTT	CASSQERGRSTNTEAFF
.	TRBV5-4	.	TRBJ1-1	TGTGCCAGCAGCTTGGATGAGAGTAACACTGAAGCTTTCTTT	CASSLDESNTEAFF
.	TRBV27	once	TRBJ2-1	TGTGCCAGCAGTTTCACCTCCAGGGGAAGGAATGAGCAGTTCTTC	CASSFTSRGRNEQFF
.	TRBV14	.	TRBJ1-4	TGTGCCAGCAGCCAACATCGGGCAGTGGAAAAACTGTTTTTT	CASSQHRAVEKLFF
TRBD2	TRBV9	.	TRBJ2-6	TGTGCCAGCAGCGTGTCGGGACTAGCGGGAGCTGGGGCCAACGTCCTGACTTTC	CASSVSGLAGAGANVLTF
.	TRBV5-4	.	TRBJ1-5	TGTGCCAGCAGCGTATGGGCGGGGGGGGATCAGCCCCAGCATTTT	CASSVWAGGDQPQHF
.	TRBV11-3	.	TRBJ2-2	TGTGCCAGCAGCTTAGACCCCGTACAGGGTTGGTCCGGGGAGCTGTTTTTT	CASSLDPVQGWSGELFF
TRBD1	TRBV7-8	.	TRBJ2-7	TGTGCCAGCACCCGGGACAGGGCCTACGAGCAGTACTTC	CASTRDRAYEQYF
TRBD1	TRBV7-8	.	TRBJ2-7	TGTGCCAGCAGCTTGACCGACAGGGGAGTGGTCGAGCAGTACTTC	CASSLTDRGVVEQYF
.	TRBV24-1	.	TRBJ1-1	TGTGCCACCAGTGATCTTAGGGTGTCTGGAGGCACTGAAGCTTTCTTT	CATSDLRVSGGTEAFF
.	TRBV3-1/TRBV3-2	.	TRBJ2-2	TGTGCCAGCAGCCAAGTCTCTAAGACCGGGGAGCTGTTTTTT	CASSQVSKTGELFF
.	TRBV2	.	TRBJ2-1	TGTGCCAGCAGTACCCGACTAGACGACAATGAGCAGTTCTTC	CASSTRLDDNEQFF
.	TRBV5-6	.	TRBJ2-2	TGTGCCAGCAGCTCGCTTATCGGCGGGGAGCTGTTTTTT	CASSSLIGGELFF
TRBD2	TRBV7-9	.	TRBJ2-4	TGTGCCAGCAGCTTACCTCTCGGACTAGCGGACGTCGGCATTCAGTACTTC	CASSLPLGLADVGIQYF
TRBD2	TRBV19	.	TRBJ2-7	TGTGCCAGTAGTATACCGACTAGCGGGGGGTACGAGCAGTACTTC	CASSIPTSGGYEQYF
.	TRBV11-3	.	TRBJ2-3	TGTGCCAGCAGCGCAGGGCCAGATACGCAGTATTTT	CASSAGPDTQYF
TRBD1	TRBV2	.	TRBJ2-1	TGTGCCAGTCAAGGGACAGGGGGGAATGAGCAGTTCTTC	CASQGTGGNEQFF
.	TRBV5-1	.	TRBJ1-1	TGCGCCAGCAGCCGGGCCGGGCTGAACACTGAAGCTTTCTTT	CASSRAGLNTEAFF
TRBD1	TRBV9	.	TRBJ1-2	TGTGCCAGCAGCGTAGCCCCAGGGGGCGAATATGGCTACACCTTC	CASSVAPGGEYGYTF
.	TRBV14	.	TRBJ1-3	TGTGCCAGCAGCCAAGTAAGCTCTGGAAACACCATATATTTT	CASSQVSSGNTIYF
.	TRBV27	.	TRBJ1-1	TGTGCCAGCACCTTAAGAGGTCGGGCGGGAAACACTGAAGCTTTCTTT	CASTLRGRAGNTEAFF
.	TRBV6-5	.	TRBJ2-1	TGTGCCAGCAGTCCCCCCCGGCCGAGGGATGAGCAGTTCTTC	CASSPPRPRDEQFF
.	TRBV5-1	once	TRBJ2-7	TGCGCCAGCAGCTTGGTTTCTGGATTCGCCTACGAGCAGTACTTC	CASSLVSGFAYEQYF
TRBD2	TRBV2	.	TRBJ2-2	TGTGCCAGCAGTGTTAGCGGGGGAGGGCCCGGGGAGCTGTTTTTT	CASSVSGGGPGELFF
.	TRBV13	.	TRBJ2-3	TGTGCCAGCAGGAGGGACTCGCGCACAGATACGCAGTATTTT	CASRRDSRTDTQYF
TRBD1	TRBV6-5	.	TRBJ1-6	TGTGCCAGCAGTCTAGGACAGGGGAGGAATTCACCCCTCCACTTT	CASSLGQGRNSPLHF
TRBD2	TRBV5-1	once	TRBJ2-1	TGCGCCAGCAGCTTGGATTCTTTAGCGGGGGATAAGTTCTTC	CASSLDSLAGDKFF
.	TRBV12-3/TRBV12-4	.	TRBJ1-5	TGTGCCAGCAGTGGGGATGGGGGACGGCCCCAGCATTTT	CASSGDGGRPQHF
TRBD2	TRBV7-9	few	TRBJ2-1	TGTGCCAGCAGCACCAGCGCTCGGGGGGGCTCCTACAATGAGCAGTTCTTC	CASSTSARGGSYNEQFF
TRBD1	TRBV27	.	TRBJ1-6	TGTGCCAGCAGTTTTAGTGGACAGGGATCTTCACCCCTCCACTTT	CASSFSGQGSSPLHF
.	TRBV30	.	TRBJ1-2	TGTGCCTGGAGTGTAAAAGGGGGCTATGGCTACACCTTC	CAWSVKGGYGYTF
.	TRBV7-6	.	TRBJ2-5	TGTGCCAGCAGTCCCGCTTGGGAGACCCAGTACTTC	CASSPAWETQYF
.	TRBV3-1/TRBV3-2	.	TRBJ2-1	TGTGCCAGCAGCCAAGTTCTTAGTAGCATGGAGCAGTTCTTC	CASSQVLSSMEQFF
.	TRBV28	.	TRBJ2-4	TGTGCCAGCAGTCTAGACCGTCCTGGCATTCAGTACTTC	CASSLDRPGIQYF
.	TRBV7-3	.	TRBJ2-7	TGTGCCAGCAGCTTATACGGGAGATGGGTCGACGAGCAGTACTTC	CASSLYGRWVDEQYF
TRBD2	TRBV15	.	TRBJ2-1	TGTGCCACCAGCTTAGCGGGGGACCCCTACAATGAGCAGTTCTTC	CATSLAGDPYNEQFF
.	TRBV19	few	TRBJ2-5	TGTGCCAGTAGCCCCTTGGGGGACCAAGAGACCCAGTACTTC	CASSPLGDQETQYF
TRBD2	TRBV27	once	TRBJ2-4	TGTGCCAGCAGTTCCCACATAACGACTAGCAGATGGAACATTCAGTACTTC	CASSSHITTSRWNIQYF
.	TRBV6-6	many	TRBJ1-4	TGTGCCAGCAGGGCAGATTCAACTAATGAAAAACTGTTTTTT	CASRADSTNEKLFF
.	TRBV11-2	.	TRBJ2-3	TGTGCCAGCAGCATTAGTCGGAGCGGCACAGATACGCAGTATTTT	CASSISRSGTDTQYF
TRBD1	TRBV18	.	TRBJ2-1	TGTGCCAGCTCACCACTTCCGGGACAGGTCAGCTCCTACAATGAGCAGTTCTTC	CASSPLPGQVSSYNEQFF